The rows below give T cell receptor beta chains drawn from one sample of a study of T cell responses to AZD1222 COVID-19 vaccine. Data came from immunoSEQ multiplex PCR; TCRdb stores just in-frame clones and leaves some out. The data contain some 150,000 clones, around 90% of them seen just once; the ten biggest clones take up roughly 4.6%. Source: peripheral blood, taken on day 0 of AZD1222 vaccination. The receptors come from an adult in good health. Both conserved end residues are part of each CDR3. A D gene is named only where the DNA matches it firmly. A row's size may be missing; if present it is once, few, many or a size class.

j_call | clone_size | v_call | d_call | cdr3_aa | cdr3_nt
TRBJ2-3 | NA | TRBV24-1 | TRBD2 | CATSDNLGLLAGGRGAGTDTQYF | TGTGCCACCAGTGATAATTTGGGACTGCTAGCGGGAGGAAGAGGGGCAGGCACAGATACGCAGTATTTT
TRBJ2-1 | NA | TRBV19 | NA | CASSPRTAAYNEQFF | TGTGCCAGTAGTCCCAGGACGGCCGCCTACAATGAGCAGTTCTTC
TRBJ1-2 | NA | TRBV13 | NA | CASSLAEQRPNYGYTF | TGTGCCAGCAGCTTAGCAGAACAGAGACCTAACTATGGCTACACCTTC
TRBJ1-6 | NA | TRBV12-3/TRBV12-4 | NA | CASSLAEYSPLHF | TGTGCCAGCAGTTTAGCGGAGTATTCACCCCTCCACTTT
TRBJ2-7 | NA | TRBV30 | TRBD1 | CAWSRDRTIYEQYF | TGTGCCTGGAGCCGGGACAGGACTATCTACGAGCAGTACTTC
TRBJ1-2 | NA | TRBV29-1 | TRBD1 | CSVEGRDRVFGYTF | TGCAGCGTTGAAGGCCGGGACAGGGTTTTTGGCTACACCTTC
TRBJ2-2 | NA | TRBV12-3/TRBV12-4 | NA | CASQWGGELFF | TGTGCCAGCCAGTGGGGCGGGGAGCTGTTTTTT
TRBJ2-7 | NA | TRBV27 | TRBD2 | CASSHAAGGSYEQYF | TGTGCCAGCAGTCACGCAGCGGGAGGGTCCTACGAGCAGTACTTC
TRBJ2-1 | NA | TRBV19 | TRBD2 | CASSMGLAGDGSYNEQFF | TGTGCCAGTAGTATGGGACTAGCGGGAGACGGATCCTACAATGAGCAGTTCTTC
TRBJ2-1 | NA | TRBV7-9 | NA | CASTSVDEQFF | TGTGCCAGCACCTCCGTGGATGAGCAGTTCTTC
TRBJ1-1 | NA | TRBV29-1 | NA | CSAGRGGNTEAFF | TGCAGCGCTGGTAGGGGGGGGAACACTGAAGCTTTCTTT
TRBJ1-3 | NA | TRBV10-3 | NA | CAISRTVSGNTIYF | TGTGCCATCAGTCGGACAGTTTCTGGAAACACCATATATTTT
TRBJ2-2 | NA | TRBV28 | NA | CASSLGTFNTGELFF | TGTGCCAGCAGTTTAGGGACATTTAACACCGGGGAGCTGTTTTTT
TRBJ1-2 | NA | TRBV19 | NA | CASSGFGYTF | TGTGCCAGTAGTGGGTTTGGCTACACCTTC
TRBJ1-2 | NA | TRBV5-5 | NA | CASSFALPNYGYTF | TGTGCCAGCAGCTTCGCTCTTCCTAACTATGGCTACACCTTC
TRBJ1-5 | few | TRBV7-9 | NA | CASSEDLNQPQHF | TGTGCCAGCAGCGAGGATTTAAATCAGCCCCAGCATTTT
TRBJ2-4 | NA | TRBV4-2 | TRBD2 | CASSAAGEAGVLNIQYF | TGTGCCAGCAGCGCGGCTGGGGAAGCGGGAGTGTTAAACATTCAGTACTTC
TRBJ2-3 | NA | TRBV23-1 | NA | CASSQKRRSTDTQYF | TGCGCCAGCAGTCAAAAGCGGCGGAGCACAGATACGCAGTATTTT
TRBJ1-2 | NA | TRBV19 | TRBD1 | CASSTGPIRGIYGYTF | TGTGCCAGTAGTACGGGACCCATCAGGGGGATCTATGGCTACACCTTC
TRBJ2-7 | NA | TRBV13 | NA | CASSPPGRGGYEQYF | TGTGCCAGCAGCCCCCCAGGCAGGGGCGGGTACGAGCAGTACTTC
TRBJ2-7 | few | TRBV30 | NA | CAWSDWGNYEQYF | TGTGCCTGGAGCGACTGGGGAAATTACGAGCAGTACTTC
TRBJ2-1 | NA | TRBV2 | NA | CASSLLAYNEQFF | TGTGCCAGCAGCCTCCTCGCCTACAATGAGCAGTTCTTC
TRBJ2-5 | NA | TRBV7-9 | NA | CASSPRGAGQETQYF | TGTGCCAGCAGCCCCAGGGGCGCGGGGCAAGAGACCCAGTACTTC
TRBJ1-3 | once | TRBV28 | TRBD1 | CASSEDRGIGNTIYF | TGTGCCAGCAGTGAAGACAGGGGAATTGGAAACACCATATATTTT
TRBJ2-5 | NA | TRBV5-6 | NA | CASSLALETQYF | TGTGCCAGCAGCTTGGCCCTTGAGACCCAGTACTTC
TRBJ2-7 | NA | TRBV9 | NA | CASSPLGGAGDEQYF | TGTGCCAGCAGCCCCCTGGGCGGGGCAGGCGACGAGCAGTACTTC
TRBJ1-1 | NA | TRBV7-3 | TRBD1 | CASSWTGGNTEAFF | TGTGCCAGCAGCTGGACAGGGGGCAACACTGAAGCTTTCTTT
TRBJ2-5 | NA | TRBV27 | NA | CASSSGYALETQYF | TGTGCCAGCAGTTCCGGATATGCCTTGGAGACCCAGTACTTC
TRBJ1-1 | many | TRBV6-5 | NA | CASSWGTDTEAFF | TGTGCCAGCAGTTGGGGGACCGACACTGAAGCTTTCTTT
TRBJ2-5 | NA | TRBV29-1 | TRBD2 | CSVKAGVEETQYF | TGCAGCGTTAAAGCGGGAGTTGAAGAGACCCAGTACTTC
TRBJ2-2 | NA | TRBV3-1/TRBV3-2 | TRBD2 | CASTRFAGATNTGELFF | TGTGCCAGCACCCGATTTGCGGGAGCGACGAACACCGGGGAGCTGTTTTTT
TRBJ2-7 | once | TRBV6-2/TRBV6-3 | NA | CASSYWTGPYEQYF | TGTGCCAGCAGTTACTGGACGGGACCCTACGAGCAGTACTTC
TRBJ2-3 | NA | TRBV27 | NA | CASHPGTGGWGDTQYF | TGTGCCAGCCACCCCGGAACAGGAGGGTGGGGGGATACGCAGTATTTT
TRBJ2-7 | NA | TRBV6-1 | NA | CASSEKSGRDRRNEQYF | TGTGCCAGCAGTGAAAAGTCAGGGCGGGACCGACGGAACGAGCAGTACTTC
TRBJ2-7 | NA | TRBV15 | NA | CATSRGGGHYEQYF | TGTGCCACCAGCAGAGGGGGGGGGCACTACGAGCAGTACTTC
TRBJ2-3 | NA | TRBV11-2 | NA | CASSPQTDTQYF | TGTGCCAGCAGCCCCCAAACAGATACGCAGTATTTT
TRBJ2-4 | NA | TRBV7-2 | NA | CASSSGAGDIQYF | TGTGCCAGCAGCTCCGGGGCCGGGGACATTCAGTACTTC
TRBJ2-3 | NA | TRBV2 | TRBD1 | CASSEQGQGATDTQYF | TGTGCCAGCAGTGAACAAGGACAGGGGGCCACAGATACGCAGTATTTT
TRBJ2-1 | NA | TRBV5-1 | NA | CASSFGNEQFF | TGCGCCAGCAGCTTTGGCAATGAGCAGTTCTTC
TRBJ2-3 | NA | TRBV30 | NA | CAWSVGLGTDTQYF | TGTGCCTGGAGTGTCGGATTGGGCACAGATACGCAGTATTTT
TRBJ2-5 | NA | TRBV7-2 | NA | CASSLGHTKETQYF | TGTGCCAGCAGCTTAGGACACACAAAAGAGACCCAGTACTTC
TRBJ1-1 | NA | TRBV11-3 | NA | CASSPQQNTEAFF | TGTGCCAGCAGCCCCCAGCAGAACACTGAAGCTTTCTTT
TRBJ1-3 | few | TRBV4-1 | NA | CASSQVWSSGNTIYF | TGCGCCAGCAGCCAAGTCTGGAGCTCTGGAAACACCATATATTTT
TRBJ2-7 | NA | TRBV5-1 | TRBD1 | CASSDGQALSYEQYF | TGCGCCAGCAGCGACGGACAGGCGTTATCCTACGAGCAGTACTTC
TRBJ1-4 | NA | TRBV19 | TRBD1 | CASSIIGDRGDEKLFF | TGTGCCAGTAGTATTATAGGAGACAGGGGTGATGAAAAACTGTTTTTT
TRBJ2-5 | NA | TRBV25-1 | NA | CASSEGGTASQETQYF | TGTGCCAGCAGTGAGGGGGGGACAGCCTCACAGGAGACCCAGTACTTC
TRBJ1-6 | NA | TRBV2 | NA | CASRPDSSDSPLHF | TGTGCCAGCAGGCCCGACTCGTCCGATTCACCCCTCCACTTT
TRBJ2-3 | NA | TRBV7-2 | NA | CASSLEGGRADTQYF | TGTGCCAGCAGCTTAGAGGGGGGGCGCGCTGATACGCAGTATTTT
TRBJ1-5 | NA | TRBV27 | NA | CASSFGGDQPQHF | TGTGCCAGCAGTTTCGGCGGGGATCAGCCCCAGCATTTT